This T cell receptor (beta chain) comes out of a study of blood T cell repertoires in COVID-19 (dated by TCRdb to 2018 to 2020). Notes on the research overall: Samples covering the acute and convalescent phases of COVID-19 were provided by collaborators in the United States, Italy and Spain. The material from the prospective study consisted of cDNA or gDNA derived from T cells, B-cell-depleted T cells, or PBMCs. The dataset comprised deeply sampled blood TCRbeta repertoires from subjects exposed to, actively infected with, or recovered from COVID-19. The repertoires were released in a freely available public database intended as a resource for research on the immune response to SARS-CoV-2. Samples came from the ongoing ImmuneRACE study (first 160 participants) plus 1,254 subjects from 6 global collaborators. Nearly every sample came with metadata listing a de-identified subject ID, COVID-19 status, age in years and sex. HLA class I and class II types, where available, came from metadata supplied by the sample provider rather than from assay-based typing. The investigation overall reported the following: The quantity of clinical and demographic metadata differed by source and by participant and was supplied without curation.

TCRbeta CDR3 regions were amplified from genomic DNA by means of the immunoSEQ Assay, a bias-controlled multiplex PCR. The original pipeline was this. The number of nucleated cells in each sample was estimated by amplification of reference gene primers within the assay. Sequence reads were collapsed and filtered to measure the absolute abundance of every unique TCRbeta CDR3 rearrangement. For each sample, productive Simpson clonality was calculated as the square root of Simpson's diversity index across productive rearrangements. TCRdb took this table from immuneACCESS and kept in-frame rearrangements with V and J called. Such tables lack part of the clones; where checked against another copy, unresolved V genes explain under half of the gap, and the rest is unexplained. The V and J calls and the clone size are those of that table, but D and trimming were determined from the DNA. The sample table contains about 340,000 clones; only one count was recorded for roughly 90% of them. Of the sample, about 7.3% is held by the ten largest clones.

In Seattle, one collaborating source enrolled patients while the infection was active and tracked those patients longitudinally over the course of disease. The collaborating institutions used their own protocols to collect whole blood in K2EDTA tubes. For TCRbeta analysis, collaborator samples were shipped as frozen whole blood, as isolated PBMCs, or as DNA extracted from either sample type. With respect to this clone: The target of this receptor is not known. No much larger clone is present one base from it, and per-base qualities are unavailable.

The receptor comes from an older woman with COVID-19, enrolled during active disease. Sequenced: peripheral blood.

The CDR3 has the sequence CASSQAGGTNYGYTF. The nucleotides are TGCGCCAGCAGCCAAGCAGGGGGAACTAACTATGGCTACACCTTC. Here the chain combines TRBV4-1 and TRBJ1-2, with 7 bases in between that match TRBD1. The CDR3 runs 15 residues from the cysteine to the phenylalanine. This entry keeps only the CDR3 DNA: 45 bases, framed from base 1. Per the germline V gene, MGHRA is the CDR1 and YSYEKL is the CDR2. V is pruned by 1 base and J by 0 bases, leaving 2 bases of the junction without a gene match.